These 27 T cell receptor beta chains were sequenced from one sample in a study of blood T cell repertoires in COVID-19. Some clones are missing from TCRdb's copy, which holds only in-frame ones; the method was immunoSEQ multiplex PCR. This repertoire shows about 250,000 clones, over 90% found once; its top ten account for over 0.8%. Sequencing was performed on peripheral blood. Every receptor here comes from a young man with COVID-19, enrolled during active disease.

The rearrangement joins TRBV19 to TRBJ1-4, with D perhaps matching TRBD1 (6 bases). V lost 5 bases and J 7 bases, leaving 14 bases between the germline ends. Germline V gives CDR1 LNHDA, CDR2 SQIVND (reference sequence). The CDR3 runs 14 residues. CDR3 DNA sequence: TGTGCCAGTAGTTCCCCCGGGACAAGTGAAAAACTGTTTTTT. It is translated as CASSSPGTSEKLFF.

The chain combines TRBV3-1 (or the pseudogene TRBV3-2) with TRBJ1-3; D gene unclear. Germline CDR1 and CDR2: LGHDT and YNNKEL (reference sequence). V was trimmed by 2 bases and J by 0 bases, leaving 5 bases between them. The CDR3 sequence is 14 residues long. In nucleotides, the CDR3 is TGTGCCAGCAGCCAATTCTACTCTGGAAACACCATATATTTT. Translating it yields CASSQFYSGNTIYF.

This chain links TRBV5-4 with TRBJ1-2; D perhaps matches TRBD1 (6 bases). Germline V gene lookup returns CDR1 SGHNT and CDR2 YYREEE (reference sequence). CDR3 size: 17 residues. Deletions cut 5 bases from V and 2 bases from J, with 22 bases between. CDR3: CASSRGGTRDPNYGYTF. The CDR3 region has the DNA TGTGCCAGCAGTCGAGGGGGAACCAGGGATCCGAACTATGGCTACACCTTC.

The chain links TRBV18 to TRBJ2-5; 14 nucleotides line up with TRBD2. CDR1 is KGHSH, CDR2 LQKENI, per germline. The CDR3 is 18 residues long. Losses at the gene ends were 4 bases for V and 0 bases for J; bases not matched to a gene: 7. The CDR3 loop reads CASSRTSGGIWYQETQYF. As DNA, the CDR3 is TGTGCCAGCTCACGGACTAGCGGGGGGATTTGGTACCAAGAGACCCAGTACTTC.

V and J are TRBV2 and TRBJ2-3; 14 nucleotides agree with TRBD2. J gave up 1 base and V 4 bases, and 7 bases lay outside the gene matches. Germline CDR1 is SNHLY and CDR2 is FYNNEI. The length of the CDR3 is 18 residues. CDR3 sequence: CASSGRTSGGRGTDTQYF. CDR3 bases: TGTGCCAGCAGTGGGCGGACTAGCGGGGGGCGGGGCACAGATACGCAGTATTTT.

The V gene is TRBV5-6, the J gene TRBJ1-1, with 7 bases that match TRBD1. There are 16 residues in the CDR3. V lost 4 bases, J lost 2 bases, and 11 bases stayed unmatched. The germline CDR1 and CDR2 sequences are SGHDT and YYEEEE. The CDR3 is CASSGGGQQFNTEAFF. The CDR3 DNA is TGTGCCAGCAGCGGAGGGGGACAGCAATTCAACACTGAAGCTTTCTTT.

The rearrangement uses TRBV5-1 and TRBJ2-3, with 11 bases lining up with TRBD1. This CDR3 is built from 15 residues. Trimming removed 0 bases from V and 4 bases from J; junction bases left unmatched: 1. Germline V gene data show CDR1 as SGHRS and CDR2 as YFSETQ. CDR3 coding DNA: TGCGCCAGCAGCTTGGCGGGACAGGGGGCAGATACGCAGTATTTT. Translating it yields CASSLAGQGADTQYF.

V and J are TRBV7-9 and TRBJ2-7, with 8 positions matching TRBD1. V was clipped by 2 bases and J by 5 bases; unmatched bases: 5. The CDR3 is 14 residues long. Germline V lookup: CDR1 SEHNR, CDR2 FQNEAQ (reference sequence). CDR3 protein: CASSLSPGGDEQYF. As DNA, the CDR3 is TGTGCCAGCAGCTTATCCCCAGGGGGCGACGAGCAGTACTTC.

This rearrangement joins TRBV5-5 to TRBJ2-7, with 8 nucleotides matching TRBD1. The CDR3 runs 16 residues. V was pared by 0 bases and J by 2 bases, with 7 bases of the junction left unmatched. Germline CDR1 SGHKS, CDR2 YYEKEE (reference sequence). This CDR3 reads CASSLGPTGVPYEQYF. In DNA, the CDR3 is TGTGCCAGCAGCTTGGGACCGACAGGGGTTCCCTACGAGCAGTACTTC.

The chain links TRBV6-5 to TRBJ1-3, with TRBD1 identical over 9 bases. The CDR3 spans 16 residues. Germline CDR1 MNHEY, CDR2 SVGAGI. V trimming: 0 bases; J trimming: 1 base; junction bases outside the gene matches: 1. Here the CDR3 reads CASSYSGQGSGNTIYF. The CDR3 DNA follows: TGTGCCAGCAGTTACTCGGGACAGGGTTCTGGAAACACCATATATTTT.

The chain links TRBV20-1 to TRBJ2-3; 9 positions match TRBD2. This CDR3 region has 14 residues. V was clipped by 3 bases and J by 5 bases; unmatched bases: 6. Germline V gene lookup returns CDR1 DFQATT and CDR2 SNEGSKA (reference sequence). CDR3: CSASSAGGGDTQYF. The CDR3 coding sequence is TGCAGTGCTAGTTCTGCGGGGGGGGGAGATACGCAGTATTTT.

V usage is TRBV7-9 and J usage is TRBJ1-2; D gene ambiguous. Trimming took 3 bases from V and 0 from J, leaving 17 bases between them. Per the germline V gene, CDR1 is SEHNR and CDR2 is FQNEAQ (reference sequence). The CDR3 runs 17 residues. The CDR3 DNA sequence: TGTGCCAGCAGCTTTCAGGCAGTCCCCCTCGCTAACTATGGCTACACCTTC. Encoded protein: CASSFQAVPLANYGYTF. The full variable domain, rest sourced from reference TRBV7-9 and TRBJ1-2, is DTGVSQNPRHKITKRGQNVTFRCDPISEHNRLYWYRQTLGQGPEFLTYFQNEAQLEKSRLLSDRFSAERPKGSFSTLEIQRTEQGDSAMYLCASSFQAVPLANYGYTFGSGTRLTVV.

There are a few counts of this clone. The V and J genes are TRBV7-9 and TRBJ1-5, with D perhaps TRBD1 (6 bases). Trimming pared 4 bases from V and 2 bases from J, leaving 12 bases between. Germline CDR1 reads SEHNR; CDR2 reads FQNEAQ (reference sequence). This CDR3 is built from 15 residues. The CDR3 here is CASSSLRQGNQPQHF. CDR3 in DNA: TGTGCCAGCAGCTCCCTTAGACAGGGCAATCAGCCCCAGCATTTT. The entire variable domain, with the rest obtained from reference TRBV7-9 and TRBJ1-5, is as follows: DTGVSQNPRHKITKRGQNVTFRCDPISEHNRLYWYRQTLGQGPEFLTYFQNEAQLEKSRLLSDRFSAERPKGSFSTLEIQRTEQGDSAMYLCASSSLRQGNQPQHFGDGTRLSIL.

The CDR3 coding sequence is TGTGCCACCGGGACAACCCAGCCTCGCGAGCAGTACTTC. Translated: CATGTTQPREQYF. The chain has TRBV6-5 and TRBJ2-7; D might be TRBD1 (6 bases). Germline V lookup: CDR1 MNHEY, CDR2 SVGAGI. Trimming pared 10 bases from V and 6 bases from J, leaving 19 bases between. The CDR3 consists of 13 residues.

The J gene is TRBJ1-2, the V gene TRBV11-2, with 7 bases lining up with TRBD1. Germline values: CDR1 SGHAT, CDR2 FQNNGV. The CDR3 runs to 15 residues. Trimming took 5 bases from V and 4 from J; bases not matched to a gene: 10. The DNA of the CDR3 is TGTGCCAGCAGCCAACCCAGGAGGGGGCCCTATGGCTACACCTTC. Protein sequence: CASSQPRRGPYGYTF. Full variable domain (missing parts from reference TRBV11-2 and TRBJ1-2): EAGVAQSPRYKIIEKRQSVAFWCNPISGHATLYWYQQILGQGPKLLIQFQNNGVVDDSQLPKDRFSAERLKGVDSTLKIQPAKLEDSAVYLCASSQPRRGPYGYTFGSGTRLTVV.

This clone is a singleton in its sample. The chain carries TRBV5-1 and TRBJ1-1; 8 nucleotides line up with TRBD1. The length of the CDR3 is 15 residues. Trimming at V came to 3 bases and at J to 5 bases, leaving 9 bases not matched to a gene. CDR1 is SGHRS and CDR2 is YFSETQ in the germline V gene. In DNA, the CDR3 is TGCGCCAGCAGCTACGGACAGGGTAGGGGGACTGAAGCTTTCTTT. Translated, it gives CASSYGQGRGTEAFF.

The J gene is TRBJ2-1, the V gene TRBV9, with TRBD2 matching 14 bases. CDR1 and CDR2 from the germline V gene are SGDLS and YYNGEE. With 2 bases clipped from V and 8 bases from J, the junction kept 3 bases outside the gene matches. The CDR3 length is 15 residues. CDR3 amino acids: CASSVLTSGGDEQFF. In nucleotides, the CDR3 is TGTGCCAGCAGCGTGTTGACTAGCGGGGGGGATGAGCAGTTCTTC.

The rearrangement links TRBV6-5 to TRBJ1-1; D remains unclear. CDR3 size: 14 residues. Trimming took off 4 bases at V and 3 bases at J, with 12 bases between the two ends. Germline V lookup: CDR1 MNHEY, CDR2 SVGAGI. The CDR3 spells CASSFTEVYTEAFF. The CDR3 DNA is TGTGCCAGCAGTTTTACCGAGGTTTACACTGAAGCTTTCTTT.

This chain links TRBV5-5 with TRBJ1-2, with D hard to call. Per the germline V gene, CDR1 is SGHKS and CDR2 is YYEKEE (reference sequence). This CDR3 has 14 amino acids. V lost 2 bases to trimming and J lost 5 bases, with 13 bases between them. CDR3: CASSFGSSEYGYTF. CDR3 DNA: TGTGCCAGCAGCTTCGGGTCTTCCGAATATGGCTACACCTTC.

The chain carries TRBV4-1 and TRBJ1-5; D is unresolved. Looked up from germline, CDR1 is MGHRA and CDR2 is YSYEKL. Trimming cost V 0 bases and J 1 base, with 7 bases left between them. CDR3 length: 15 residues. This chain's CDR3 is CASSQEQVSNQPQHF. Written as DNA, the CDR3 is TGCGCCAGCAGCCAAGAGCAGGTCAGCAATCAGCCCCAGCATTTT.

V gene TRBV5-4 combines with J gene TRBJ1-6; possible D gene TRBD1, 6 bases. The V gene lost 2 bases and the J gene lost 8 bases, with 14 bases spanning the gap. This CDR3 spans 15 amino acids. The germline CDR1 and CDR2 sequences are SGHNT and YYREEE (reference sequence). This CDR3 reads CASSFWTEPYSPLHF. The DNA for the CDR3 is TGTGCCAGCAGCTTTTGGACAGAGCCTTATTCACCCCTCCACTTT.

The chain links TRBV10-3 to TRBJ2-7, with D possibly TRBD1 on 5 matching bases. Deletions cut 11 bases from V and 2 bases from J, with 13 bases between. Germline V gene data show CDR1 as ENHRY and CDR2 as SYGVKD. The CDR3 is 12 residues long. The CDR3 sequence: CAVGRSTYEQYF. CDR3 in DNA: TGTGCCGTGGGGCGGTCTACCTACGAGCAGTACTTC.

CDR3 region: CASSSDGGWMNTEAFF. For the CDR3, the DNA is TGTGCCAGCAGCTCCGACGGGGGGTGGATGAACACTGAAGCTTTCTTT. The chain carries TRBV5-6 and TRBJ1-1; TRBD1 is a possible D gene (5 bases). The CDR3 runs to 16 residues. V was shortened by 3 bases and J by 0 bases, with 15 bases between the two germline ends. The germline V gene encodes CDR1 SGHDT and CDR2 YYEEEE.

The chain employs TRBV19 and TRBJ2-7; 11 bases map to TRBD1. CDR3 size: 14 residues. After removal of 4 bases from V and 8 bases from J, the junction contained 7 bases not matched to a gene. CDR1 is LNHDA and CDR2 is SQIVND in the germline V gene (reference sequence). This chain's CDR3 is CASSTRTGGVKQYF. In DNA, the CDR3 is TGTGCCAGTAGTACGAGGACAGGGGGCGTTAAGCAGTACTTC.

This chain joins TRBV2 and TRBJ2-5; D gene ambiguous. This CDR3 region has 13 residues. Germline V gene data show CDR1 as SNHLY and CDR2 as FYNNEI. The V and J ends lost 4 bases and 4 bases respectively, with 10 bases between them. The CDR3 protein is CASSAKNPETQYF. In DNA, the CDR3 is TGTGCCAGCAGTGCTAAGAATCCAGAGACCCAGTACTTC.

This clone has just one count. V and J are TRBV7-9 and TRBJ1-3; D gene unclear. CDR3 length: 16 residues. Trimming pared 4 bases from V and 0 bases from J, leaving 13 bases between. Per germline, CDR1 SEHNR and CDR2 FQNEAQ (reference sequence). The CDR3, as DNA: TGTGCCAGCAGCTCTAACATGGCGGGCTCTGGAAACACCATATATTTT. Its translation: CASSSNMAGSGNTIYF.

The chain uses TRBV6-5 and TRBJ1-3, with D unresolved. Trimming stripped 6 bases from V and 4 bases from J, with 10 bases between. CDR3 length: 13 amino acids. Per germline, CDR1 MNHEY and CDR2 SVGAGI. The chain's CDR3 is CASSPPRGNTIYF. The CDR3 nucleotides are TGTGCCAGCAGCCCACCCCGGGGAAACACCATATATTTT.